The next 15 T cell receptor beta chains were all read from a single sample in a study of cytomegalovirus exposure and HLA in healthy donors. The PCR employed 60 Vbeta primers together with 13 Jbeta primers. Clones were sequenced by immunoSEQ multiplex PCR, and TCRdb holds only the in-frame ones, with some missing. Altogether 150,000 to 200,000 clones are present, about 80% being singletons, with the ten largest covering about 1.9%. Source material: PBMCs. All receptors derive from a woman in her late teens or twenties in good health and CMV-seropositive.

This clone was seen a handful of times. The rearrangement uses TRBV5-1 and TRBJ2-5, with D hard to call. CDR1 and CDR2 from the germline V gene are SGHRS and YFSETQ. This CDR3 spans 12 amino acids. V shed 4 bases and J shed 5 bases, with 9 bases lying between them. CDR3 protein: CASSPARETQYF. DNA of the CDR3: TGCGCCAGCAGCCCCGCGAGGGAGACCCAGTACTTC. The complete variable domain, with remaining parts taken from reference TRBV5-1 and TRBJ2-5, reads KAGVTQTPRYLIKTRGQQVTLSCSPISGHRSVSWYQQTPGQGLQFLFEYFSETQRNKGNFPGRFSGRQFSNSRSEMNVSTLELGDSALYLCASSPARETQYFGPGTRLLVL.

The rearrangement links TRBV2 to TRBJ2-7; D uncertain. This CDR3 region has 12 residues. The germline V gene has CDR1 SNHLY and CDR2 FYNNEI. The ends were cut back, 4 bases at V and 4 bases at J, with 8 bases in the middle. CDR3 loop: CASSVPGYEQYF. CDR3 nucleotides: TGTGCCAGCAGTGTCCCCGGGTACGAGCAGTACTTC.

This chain connects TRBV29-1 to TRBJ2-3; tentative D call: TRBD1 (6 bases). Trimming took 6 bases from V and 1 from J, leaving 20 bases between them. The CDR3 loop spans 16 amino acids. Germline V CDR1 and CDR2: SQVTM, ANQGSEA. The CDR3: CSVADPDSEGTDTQYF. CDR3 bases: TGCAGCGTGGCGGACCCGGACAGTGAGGGCACAGATACGCAGTATTTT.

The chain employs TRBV10-3 and TRBJ1-5, with TRBD1 matching over 9 bases. The germline gives CDR1 ENHRY, CDR2 SYGVKD. There are 15 residues in the CDR3. With V trimmed by 0 bases and J by 4 bases, 1 base remained unmatched. CDR3 DNA sequence: TGTGCCATCAGTGAGTCGGGACAGGGAAATCAGCCCCAGCATTTT. This encodes CAISESGQGNQPQHF.

The V call is TRBV6-5, the J call TRBJ1-3; 10 nucleotides match TRBD1. The CDR3 runs 15 residues. Trimming cost V 6 bases and J 3 bases; bases outside gene matches: 5. Germline V CDR1 and CDR2: MNHEY, SVGAGI. CDR3 coding DNA: TGTGCCAGCAGGCCGGGGACAGGGGATGGAAACACCATATATTTT. It translates to CASRPGTGDGNTIYF.

The rearrangement links TRBV19 to TRBJ2-3, with TRBD1 matching over 7 bases. The CDR3 contains 20 residues. Trimming took 5 bases from V and 0 from J; bases not matched to a gene: 20. The germline V gene encodes CDR1 LNHDA and CDR2 SQIVND (reference sequence). The CDR3 nucleotides are TGTGCCAGTAGTCTCCTCACCGGGACAGTGACCTCTATTAGCACAGATACGCAGTATTTT. Translation: CASSLLTGTVTSISTDTQYF.

The chain has TRBV19 and TRBJ2-7; no definite D call. The CDR3 runs to 15 residues. Looked up from germline, CDR1 is LNHDA and CDR2 is SQIVND (reference sequence). Deletions cut 1 base from V and 3 bases from J, with 13 bases between. CDR3 sequence (DNA): TGTGCCAGTAGTATAGGACTTGTTAAAAGCTACGAGCAGTACTTC. Translating gives CASSIGLVKSYEQYF.

This clone showed up just a few times. V usage is TRBV6-4 and J usage is TRBJ2-3; 8 bases are a match to TRBD2. Trimming removed 4 bases from V and 0 bases from J; junction bases left unmatched: 3. The CDR3 loop spans 15 amino acids. CDR1 and CDR2 (germline): MRHNA, SNTAGT. CDR3 sequence (DNA): TGTGCCAGCAGTGGTGGCGGGGGGAGCACAGATACGCAGTATTTT. Encoded protein: CASSGGGGSTDTQYF.

The gene calls are TRBV30 and TRBJ2-5; 7 bases fit TRBD1. This CDR3 spans 14 amino acids. From germline, CDR1 is GTSNPN and CDR2 SVGIG (reference sequence). The ends lost 2 bases at V and 6 bases at J; junction bases unmatched: 9. CDR3 amino acids: CAWSLRGTDQTQYF. The CDR3 region has the DNA TGTGCCTGGAGTCTGCGAGGGACAGATCAGACCCAGTACTTC.

This clone was seen a handful of times. V and J are TRBV28 and TRBJ1-2, with D tentatively TRBD1 (6 bases). The V gene lost 5 bases and the J gene lost 3 bases, with 19 bases spanning the gap. CDR3 length: 16 residues. Germline V gene lookup returns CDR1 MDHEN and CDR2 SYDVKM. Here the CDR3 DNA reads TGTGCCAGCAGTACCACAGGGACACCCAGGTACTATGGCTACACCTTC. Residues: CASSTTGTPRYYGYTF.

The chain combines TRBV28 with TRBJ1-4, with 9 bases aligning to TRBD1. This CDR3 has 14 residues. Germline V gene data show CDR1 as MDHEN and CDR2 as SYDVKM. Germline trimming cut 5 bases from V and 7 bases from J; bases unmatched to any gene: 5. The CDR3 DNA is TGTGCCAGCAGTACGGGACAGGGAATTGAAAAACTGTTTTTT. It specifies CASSTGQGIEKLFF.

The chain employs TRBV7-9 and TRBJ2-5; 13 bases are a match to TRBD2. Germline assignment: CDR1 SEHNR and CDR2 FQNEAQ (reference sequence). With V trimmed by 1 base and J by 2 bases, 4 bases remained unmatched. The CDR3 is 17 amino acids. The CDR3 loop reads CASSLGRLAGGQETQYF. Here the CDR3 DNA reads TGTGCCAGCAGCTTAGGAAGACTAGCGGGGGGTCAAGAGACCCAGTACTTC.

A few counts support this clone. The chain joins TRBV19 to TRBJ2-6, with D possibly TRBD1 on 5 matching bases. This CDR3 comprises 15 residues. Germline assignment: CDR1 LNHDA and CDR2 SQIVND (reference sequence). The V end lost 6 bases, the J end lost 0 bases, and 9 bases lay between the germline ends. CDR3 sequence: CASSRALSGANVLTF. Written as DNA, the CDR3 is TGTGCCAGTAGCAGGGCCCTCTCTGGGGCCAACGTCCTGACTTTC.

This chain links TRBV6-1 with TRBJ1-5; D remains unclear. Germline V gene sequence: CDR1 MNHNS, CDR2 SASEGT. Trimming removed 4 bases at V and 7 bases at J, with 17 bases between. The CDR3 runs 15 residues. CDR3 DNA sequence: TGTGCCAGCAGTGGAGGATGGGGAGCCGGACAGCCCCAGCATTTT. Protein sequence: CASSGGWGAGQPQHF.

The rearrangement uses TRBV6-1 and TRBJ2-7; tentative D call: TRBD2 (5 bases). Per germline, CDR1 MNHNS and CDR2 SASEGT. CDR3 length equals 14 residues. The V end lost 6 bases, the J end lost 0 bases, and 12 bases lay between the germline ends. The CDR3 region has the DNA TGTGCCAGCAGCGCGGTAGCGAGCTCCTACGAGCAGTACTTC. Translated: CASSAVASSYEQYF.